This entry lists 22 T cell receptor beta chains sequenced from one sample in a study of chemoradiotherapy in HPV16-positive cancers. TCRdb's table, derived via immunoSEQ multiplex PCR, lists solely in-frame clones and lacks some. The repertoire holds over 7,000 clones, with over 75% as singletons. The specimen was tumor tissue, collected from a patient who underwent chemoradiotherapy. The receptors originated from a human donor with HPV-associated anogenital cancer.

The CDR3 DNA is TGTGCCAGCAGCCACGCCTACGAGCAGTACTTC. It translates to CASSHAYEQYF. The rearrangement joins TRBV14 to TRBJ2-7, with D uncertain. The CDR3 runs to 11 residues. The V end lost 3 bases, the J end lost 2 bases, and 2 bases lay between the germline ends. CDR1 is SGHDN, CDR2 FVKESK, per germline.

J is TRBJ2-1 and V is TRBV5-1; D perhaps matches TRBD1 (5 bases). V shed 2 bases and J shed 1 base, with 7 bases lying between them. This CDR3 has 14 residues. CDR1 SGHRS and CDR2 YFSETQ come from the germline V gene. CDR3: CASSLGDSYNEQFF. In DNA, the CDR3 is TGCGCCAGCAGCTTAGGGGATTCCTACAATGAGCAGTTCTTC.

V and J are TRBV19 and TRBJ2-2, with 7 bases matching TRBD1. Germline CDR1 is LNHDA and CDR2 is SQIVND (reference sequence). Unmatched junction bases numbered 6, after V lost 5 bases and J lost 3 bases. The CDR3 covers 15 residues. The CDR3 DNA is TGTGCCAGTAGTGATTACAGGGGTTACACCGGGGAGCTGTTTTTT. Its translation: CASSDYRGYTGELFF.

The gene calls are TRBV10-3 and TRBJ1-6, with 10 bases aligning to TRBD1. The V and J ends lost 3 bases and 8 bases, in that order; junction bases with no gene match: 4. Per the germline V gene, CDR1 is ENHRY and CDR2 is SYGVKD. This CDR3 comprises 15 residues. The CDR3 is CAISDGTGVYSPLHF. Written as DNA, the CDR3 is TGTGCCATCAGTGATGGGACAGGGGTTTATTCACCCCTCCACTTT.

The chain recombines TRBV4-1 with TRBJ1-1, with TRBD1 identical over 9 bases. The CDR3 has 15 residues. V was pared by 2 bases and J by 6 bases, with 7 bases of the junction left unmatched. The V gene's germline CDR1 is MGHRA and CDR2 YSYEKL. CDR3 DNA: TGCGCCAGCAGCCAACCGGACAGGGGAGGGCCTGAAGCTTTCTTT. Residues: CASSQPDRGGPEAFF.

The chain is built from TRBV2 and TRBJ1-1; possible D gene TRBD1, 6 bases. Germline CDR1 is SNHLY and CDR2 is FYNNEI. V was cut by 6 bases and J by 4 bases, with 15 bases left in between. This CDR3 region has 14 residues. The CDR3 loop reads CASSQQGPATEAFF. DNA for the CDR3: TGTGCCAGCAGCCAACAGGGTCCAGCCACTGAAGCTTTCTTT.

This chain connects TRBV20-1 to TRBJ2-3; D is ambiguous. Trimming left V 5 bases short and J 11 bases short, with 14 bases between. Germline-derived CDR1 and CDR2 are DFQATT and SNEGSKA (reference sequence). CDR3 length equals 11 residues. The CDR3: CSALGPGGQYF. In DNA, the CDR3 is TGCAGTGCTTTAGGGCCGGGCGGGCAGTATTTT.

This chain connects TRBV9 to TRBJ1-5, with TRBD1 identical over 7 bases. This CDR3 is built from 12 residues. The V gene end was trimmed by 3 bases and the J gene end by 10 bases; junction bases not matched to a gene: 4. The germline V gene encodes CDR1 SGDLS and CDR2 YYNGEE. CDR3 nucleotide sequence: TGTGCCAGCAGCGCCGAAGGGGGCCCCCAGCATTTT. Translating it yields CASSAEGGPQHF.

Only one count was recorded for this clone. V gene TRBV5-6 combines with J gene TRBJ1-5; no definite D call. The V end was cut by 1 base, the J end by 2 bases, with 13 bases between. CDR3 size: 16 residues. The germline V gene has CDR1 SGHDT and CDR2 YYEEEE. Here the CDR3 DNA reads TGTGCCAGCAGCTTGTTTCGAGGCATTGGCAATCAGCCCCAGCATTTT. Amino acids: CASSLFRGIGNQPQHF.

This clone was seen just once. V is TRBV2 and J is TRBJ2-3; TRBD2 aligns across 10 bases. J lost 1 base, V lost 7 bases, and 8 bases had no gene match. This CDR3 region has 16 residues. Germline CDR1 and CDR2: SNHLY and FYNNEI. The CDR3 coding sequence is TGTGCCAGCAAGCCTCTAGCGGGGGCCCGCACAGATACGCAGTATTTT. As protein: CASKPLAGARTDTQYF.

This clone was seen a single time. This chain uses TRBV16 with TRBJ1-2, with D maybe TRBD1 (6 bases). Trimming took 7 bases from V and 8 from J, leaving 20 bases between them. The CDR3 consists of 14 residues. Per germline, CDR1 KGHSY and CDR2 FQNENV. The CDR3 loop reads CASTRQDRMRGYTF. The CDR3 nucleotides are TGTGCCAGCACCCGACAGGATCGGATGCGGGGCTACACCTTC.

The chain is built from TRBV5-6 and TRBJ1-4, with D uncertain. The CDR3 loop spans 14 amino acids. V dropped 4 bases and J dropped 0 bases, with 7 bases sitting between them. Germline V lookup: CDR1 SGHDT, CDR2 YYEEEE. CDR3 protein: CASSLLATNEKLFF. The CDR3 nucleotides are TGTGCCAGCAGCCTCCTAGCAACTAATGAAAAACTGTTTTTT.

The chain links TRBV2 to TRBJ1-5, with D possibly matching TRBD1 (6 bases). With 4 bases removed from V and 5 bases from J, the gap between germline ends came to 12 bases. Per germline, CDR1 SNHLY and CDR2 FYNNEI. This CDR3 is 14 amino acids long. The CDR3 loop reads CASSADRTYQPQHF. Here the CDR3 DNA reads TGTGCCAGCAGTGCGGACAGAACCTATCAGCCCCAGCATTTT. Drawing the rest from reference TRBV2 and TRBJ1-5, the complete variable domain is EPEVTQTPSHQVTQMGQEVILRCVPISNHLYFYWYRQILGQKVEFLVSFYNNEISEKSEIFDDQFSVERPDGSNFTLKIRSTKLEDSAMYFCASSADRTYQPQHFGDGTRLSIL.

CDR3 sequence reads: CASTPRYGTSYGYTF. CDR3 nucleotide sequence: TGTGCCAGTACCCCTAGGTACGGTACCTCCTATGGCTACACCTTC. The rearrangement uses TRBV19 and TRBJ1-2, with D uncertain. Germline-derived CDR1 and CDR2 are LNHDA and SQIVND (reference sequence). V lost 7 bases to trimming and J lost 4 bases, with 19 bases between them. The CDR3 loop spans 15 amino acids.

The chain joins TRBV27 to TRBJ1-4; the match to TRBD1 covers 7 bases. CDR3 length: 16 residues. The germline V gene encodes CDR1 MNHEY and CDR2 SMNVEV (reference sequence). V lost 5 bases and J lost 4; bases outside the gene matches: 10. CDR3 sequence reads: CASSPGTAGGNEKLFF. Here the CDR3 DNA reads TGTGCCAGCAGTCCCGGGACAGCAGGGGGTAATGAAAAACTGTTTTTT.

The chain has TRBV5-1 and TRBJ2-5; 7 bases are a match to TRBD2. The CDR3 runs to 14 residues. J was trimmed by 3 bases and V by 5 bases; bases with no gene match: 7. Germline loops: CDR1 SGHRS, CDR2 YFSETQ. CDR3 coding DNA: TGCGCCAGCAGAAACTCGGGGGGTAAAGAGACCCAGTACTTC. Its translation is CASRNSGGKETQYF.

The J gene is TRBJ2-3, the V gene TRBV27, with 10 bases matching TRBD2. CDR1 and CDR2 (germline): MNHEY, SMNVEV (reference sequence). The CDR3 has 16 amino acids. The V and J ends lost 5 bases and 2 bases, in that order; junction bases with no gene match: 7. As DNA, the CDR3 is TGTGCCAGCAGTCCCGCGACTAGCGGGTACACAGATACGCAGTATTTT. Its translation is CASSPATSGYTDTQYF.

The CDR3 reads CSVARATGLDEKLFF. CDR3 DNA: TGCAGCGTTGCGAGGGCCACCGGTTTGGATGAAAAACTGTTTTTT. This sequence joins TRBV29-1 and TRBJ1-4; D is uncertain. Germline V gene lookup returns CDR1 SQVTM and CDR2 ANQGSEA. The CDR3 is 15 residues long. Between the trimmed V and J ends, which lost 4 bases and 6 bases, there was a span of 18 bases.

The V and J genes are TRBV5-1 and TRBJ1-2; D unclear. The CDR3 is 12 amino acids. The germline gives CDR1 SGHRS, CDR2 YFSETQ. The V and J ends lost 4 bases and 5 bases respectively, with 9 bases between them. As DNA, the CDR3 is TGCGCCAGCAGCCCCAGAGATTATGGCTACACCTTC. Encoded protein: CASSPRDYGYTF.

V usage is TRBV18 and J usage is TRBJ2-1, with 9 bases fitting TRBD1. Germline lookup yields CDR1 KGHSH and CDR2 LQKENI. CDR3 length: 15 residues. The V segment lost 5 bases and the J segment 5 bases; nucleotides outside the gene matches: 7. The DNA of the CDR3 is TGTGCCAGCTCAACCCCGGGACAGGGTGACAATGAGCAGTTCTTC. Its translation: CASSTPGQGDNEQFF.

This clone was detected once. The gene calls are TRBV4-2 and TRBJ1-2; no clear D gene. CDR3 length: 16 residues. Per the germline V gene, CDR1 is LGHNA and CDR2 is YNFKEQ. Trimming stripped 0 bases from V and 4 bases from J, with 15 bases between. The CDR3 sequence is CASSQDLDSTVYGYTF. Written as DNA, the CDR3 is TGTGCCAGCAGCCAAGATTTAGACTCCACCGTCTATGGCTACACCTTC.

The chain uses TRBV6-1 and TRBJ1-5; D is unresolved. CDR1 and CDR2 from the germline V gene are MNHNS and SASEGT. Trimming cost V 4 bases and J 3 bases, with 13 bases left between them. There are 15 residues in the CDR3. The CDR3 DNA reads as TGTGCCAGCAGTGCCCCAGGCGGGGTCAATCAGCCCCAGCATTTT. Its protein product is CASSAPGGVNQPQHF.